The next 13 T cell receptor beta chains were all read from a single sample in a study of shared clonotypes between healthy human individuals. Profiling relied on immunoSEQ multiplex PCR, and the TCRdb table lists in-frame clones only, not all of them. This table has roughly 1 million clones, roughly 74% appearing once. The sequenced sample consisted of memory CD4+ T cells from PBMCs. Described subset: CD45RA-negative fraction. The receptors originated from a man younger than 30 in good health. Some clones in this sample may be carry-over from other donors' samples.

V gene TRBV11-2 combines with J gene TRBJ1-2; perhaps TRBD1 as D (5 bases). CDR3 length equals 14 residues. Trimming took 1 base from V and 4 from J, leaving 10 bases between them. Germline CDR1 is SGHAT and CDR2 is FQNNGV. The CDR3 is CASSLAPGPYGYTF. CDR3 sequence (DNA): TGTGCCAGCAGCTTAGCGCCGGGACCCTATGGCTACACCTTC. Full variable domain (rest looked up from reference TRBV11-2 and TRBJ1-2): EAGVAQSPRYKIIEKRQSVAFWCNPISGHATLYWYQQILGQGPKLLIQFQNNGVVDDSQLPKDRFSAERLKGVDSTLKIQPAKLEDSAVYLCASSLAPGPYGYTFGSGTRLTVV.

As concerns this clone: Other nucleotide sequences from this sample produce the same CDR3. The chain carries TRBV6-5 and TRBJ1-3, with D hard to call. This CDR3 contains 13 residues. Per germline, CDR1 MNHEY and CDR2 SVGAGI. Trimming cost V 2 bases and J 3 bases, with 5 bases left between them. CDR3 sequence (DNA): TGTGCCAGCAGTTACGGGGTTGGAAACACCATATATTTT. Its protein product is CASSYGVGNTIYF.

This clone was found once. The rearrangement uses TRBV16 and TRBJ2-7; TRBD2 aligns across 12 bases. Germline V gene sequence: CDR1 KGHSY, CDR2 FQNENV. After removal of 3 bases from V and 6 bases from J, the junction contained 12 bases not matched to a gene. This CDR3 has 17 amino acids. The CDR3, as DNA: TGTGCCAGCAGCCAGCTCCTACTAGCGGGAGGCCCCAGCGAGCAGTACTTC. Amino acid sequence: CASSQLLLAGGPSEQYF.

This chain links TRBV7-9 with TRBJ2-1; D perhaps matches TRBD2 (5 bases). The germline V gene has CDR1 SEHNR and CDR2 FQNEAQ (reference sequence). The CDR3 has 14 residues. CDR3: CATTLERHYNEQFF. The CDR3 bases are TGTGCTACGACACTCGAGCGGCACTACAATGAGCAGTTCTTC.

In this sample, this clone turned up once. The chain combines TRBV13 with TRBJ1-2; the D is unclear. Germline V gene sequence: CDR1 PRHDT, CDR2 FYEKMQ (reference sequence). The CDR3 totals 16 residues. Trimming removed 0 bases from V and 5 bases from J, with 16 bases in between. The CDR3 bases are TGTGCCAGCAGCTTAGGCTACGGAGACACGACTTATGGCTACACCTTC. Amino acids: CASSLGYGDTTYGYTF.

The rearrangement joins TRBV5-1 to TRBJ2-1; TRBD2 matches at 15 bases. Germline V gene data show CDR1 as SGHRS and CDR2 as YFSETQ. The junction had 11 bases not matched to a gene; V was cut back by 4 bases and J by 6 bases. The CDR3 consists of 18 residues. For the CDR3, the DNA is TGCGCCAGCAGCCCCGGGACTAGCGGGAGGCGGGGGAGCAATGAGCAGTTCTTC. Protein product: CASSPGTSGRRGSNEQFF.

The rearrangement uses TRBV2 and TRBJ1-2; D is possibly TRBD1 (5 bases). Trimming removed 6 bases at V and 7 bases at J, with 18 bases between. From germline, CDR1 is SNHLY and CDR2 FYNNEI. This CDR3 region has 14 residues. In DNA, the CDR3 is TGTGCCAGCAGAACAGGTTCCCTTGTTGCTGGCTACACCTTC. Protein sequence: CASRTGSLVAGYTF.

This chain connects TRBV5-1 to TRBJ2-1, with 8 nucleotides matching TRBD2. The germline CDR1 and CDR2 sequences are SGHRS and YFSETQ. The CDR3 covers 13 residues. The ends lost 1 base at V and 8 bases at J; junction bases unmatched: 2. This CDR3 reads CASSLPAGDEQFF. In DNA form, the CDR3 reads TGCGCCAGCAGCTTGCCAGCGGGAGATGAGCAGTTCTTC. Using reference TRBV5-1 and TRBJ2-1 for the parts outside the CDR3, the full variable domain is KAGVTQTPRYLIKTRGQQVTLSCSPISGHRSVSWYQQTPGQGLQFLFEYFSETQRNKGNFPGRFSGRQFSNSRSEMNVSTLELGDSALYLCASSLPAGDEQFFGPGTRLTVL.

This chain links TRBV2 with TRBJ2-7; 8 nucleotides match TRBD2. The junction had 8 bases not matched to a gene; V was cut back by 0 bases and J by 1 base. CDR1 and CDR2 from the germline V gene are SNHLY and FYNNEI. The CDR3 runs to 17 residues. The CDR3 is CASSEALEASGSYEQYF. The DNA for the CDR3 is TGTGCCAGCAGTGAAGCGCTTGAGGCTAGCGGGTCCTACGAGCAGTACTTC.

The chain is built from TRBV6-5 and TRBJ1-1; D ambiguous. This CDR3 is built from 14 residues. Germline V gene sequence: CDR1 MNHEY, CDR2 SVGAGI. V lost 6 bases and J 2 bases, leaving 13 bases between the germline ends. CDR3 amino acids: CASRGLDGNTEAFF. CDR3 coding DNA: TGTGCCAGCAGGGGCCTAGACGGCAACACTGAAGCTTTCTTT.

The chain has TRBV4-2 and TRBJ2-1, with 15 bases fitting TRBD2. Germline values: CDR1 LGHNA, CDR2 YNFKEQ. This CDR3 comprises 17 residues. Trimming removed 1 base from V and 9 bases from J; junction bases left unmatched: 7. CDR3 DNA: TGTGCCAGCAGCCAAGTGGGAGGGACTAGCGGGAGGAGTGAGCAGTTCTTC. It translates to CASSQVGGTSGRSEQFF.

This clone was recorded at least ten times. Additional DNA sequences in this sample encode the identical CDR3. The V gene is TRBV18, the J gene TRBJ1-3, with D tentatively TRBD1 (5 bases). V was clipped by 6 bases and J by 1 base, with 10 bases between them. The CDR3 spans 14 residues. Germline loops: CDR1 KGHSH, CDR2 LQKENI. This CDR3 reads CASSLQGSGNTIYF. The CDR3 nucleotides are TGTGCCAGCTCTCTCCAGGGTTCTGGAAACACCATATATTTT.

This clone turned up a few times. This sample includes further DNA sequences coding for the same CDR3. The rearrangement links TRBV2 to TRBJ1-5; unclear D gene. The CDR3 length is 12 residues. Germline V gene data show CDR1 as SNHLY and CDR2 as FYNNEI. The V gene lost 4 bases and the J gene lost 4 bases, with 5 bases spanning the gap. The CDR3 here is CASSGGNQPQHF. The DNA for the CDR3 is TGTGCCAGCAGTGGGGGTAATCAGCCCCAGCATTTT.